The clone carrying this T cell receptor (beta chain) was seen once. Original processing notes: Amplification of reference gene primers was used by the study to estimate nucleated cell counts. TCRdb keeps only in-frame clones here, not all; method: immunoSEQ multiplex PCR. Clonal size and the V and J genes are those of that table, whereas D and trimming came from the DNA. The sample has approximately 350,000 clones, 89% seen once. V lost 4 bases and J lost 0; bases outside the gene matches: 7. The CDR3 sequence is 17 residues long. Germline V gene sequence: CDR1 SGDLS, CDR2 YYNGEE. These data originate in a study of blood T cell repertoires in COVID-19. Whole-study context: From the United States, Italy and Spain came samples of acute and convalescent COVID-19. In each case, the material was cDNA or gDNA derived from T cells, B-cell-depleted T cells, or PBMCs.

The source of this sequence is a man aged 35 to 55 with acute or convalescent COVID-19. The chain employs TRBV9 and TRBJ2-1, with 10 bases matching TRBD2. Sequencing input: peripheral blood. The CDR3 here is CASSPRLAGRSYNEQFF. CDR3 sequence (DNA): TGTGCCAGCAGCCCCCGACTAGCGGGCCGCTCCTACAATGAGCAGTTCTTC.